The subject of this entry is one T cell receptor (beta chain). The target antigen is unknown. These data belong to a study of cytomegalovirus exposure and HLA in healthy donors. About the research overall: Genotyping showed 70% to 90% of hundreds of donors falling in the Caucasian-associated ancestry cluster. Study-wide points: For TCR beta chains, V- and J-gene trimming was later linked to a missense DCLRE1C variant. Analyzed later, association rates of TCRs varied across HLA loci, with DRB1 most and HLA-C fewest.

The study ran its PCR with 60 Vbeta and 13 Jbeta primers. Some clones are missing from TCRdb's copy, which holds only in-frame ones; the method was immunoSEQ multiplex PCR. The sample lists over 55,000 clones; approximately 67% were seen once. This CDR3 has 16 amino acids. V shed 0 bases and J 6 bases; nucleotides not matched to a gene: 6. The germline gives CDR1 MNHEY, CDR2 SVGAGI. The sample consisted of PBMCs. V and J are TRBV6-5 and TRBJ2-1; TRBD1 matches 9 bases. The clonotype comes from a man in his forties in good health and CMV-seropositive. The CDR3 sequence: CASSYSEQGATNEQFF. The CDR3 DNA is TGTGCCAGCAGTTACTCGGAACAGGGGGCGACCAATGAGCAGTTCTTC.